This T cell receptor beta chain was retrieved from a study of blood T cell repertoires in COVID-19. On the study more broadly: Whether acute or convalescent, the COVID-19 samples came from the United States, Italy and Spain.

Here immunoSEQ multiplex PCR was the method, and the copy in TCRdb shows in-frame clones only, minus some. Among 170,000 or so clones listed, 60% to 80% were seen once. Germline assignment: CDR1 KGHSH and CDR2 LQKENI. Trimming took 5 bases from V and 6 from J; bases not matched to a gene: 15. This CDR3 comprises 17 residues. The TCR originated in a woman aged 70-85 years with acute or convalescent COVID-19. The sample consisted of peripheral blood. The rearrangement uses TRBV18 and TRBJ2-1, with 8 bases identical to TRBD2. The DNA for the CDR3 is TGTGCCAGCTCATACACCACGGGAGGGGTGGTAGGCAATGAGCAGTTCTTC. Amino acids: CASSYTTGGVVGNEQFF.